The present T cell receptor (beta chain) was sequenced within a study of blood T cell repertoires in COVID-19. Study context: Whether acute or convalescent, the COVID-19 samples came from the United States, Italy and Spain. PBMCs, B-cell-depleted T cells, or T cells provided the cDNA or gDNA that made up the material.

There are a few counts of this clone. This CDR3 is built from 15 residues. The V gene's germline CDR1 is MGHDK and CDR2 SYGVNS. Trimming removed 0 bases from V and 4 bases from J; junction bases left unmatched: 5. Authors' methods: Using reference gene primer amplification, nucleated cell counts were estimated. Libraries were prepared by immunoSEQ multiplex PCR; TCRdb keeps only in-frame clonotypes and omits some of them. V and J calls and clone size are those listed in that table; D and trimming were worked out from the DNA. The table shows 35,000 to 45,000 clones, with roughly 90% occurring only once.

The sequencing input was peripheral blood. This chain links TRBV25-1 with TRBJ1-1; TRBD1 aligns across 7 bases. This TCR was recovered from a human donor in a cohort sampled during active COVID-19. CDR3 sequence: CASSEYVGGSTEAFF. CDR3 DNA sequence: TGTGCCAGCAGTGAATACGTAGGGGGCAGCACTGAAGCTTTCTTT.